Listed below are T cell receptor beta chains from one sample, sequenced in a study of T cells in Graves' hyperthyroidism and ophthalmopathy. Each CDR3 protein is one row after TCRdb ran MiXCR on the multiplex PCR reads. Altogether roughly 660,000 distinct CDR3 sequences are present, 15% to 20% being singletons, with the ten largest covering around 15%. The material sequenced was blood. Every receptor here comes from a man aged 50-59 years with Graves' hyperthyroidism. The CDR3 runs from the conserved cysteine through the conserved F or W. The D gene is left open where the match is weak. Expanded clones are given a class, and other clones once, few, many or no size at all.

CDR3 protein,CDR3 DNA,V gene,D gene,J gene,clone size
CAWTPGGLKSGANVLTF,TGTGCCTGGACTCCCGGGGGGCTAAAGTCTGGGGCCAACGTCCTGACTTTC,TRBV30,-,TRBJ2-6,-
CASSLISIQGYEQYF,TGTGCCAGCAGCTTAATATCTATACAAGGATACGAGCAGTACTTC,TRBV7-3,-,TRBJ2-7,few
CASSGGQVSSGANVLTF,TGTGCCAGCAGCGGTGGACAGGTTTCCTCTGGGGCCAACGTCCTGACTTTC,TRBV2,TRBD1,TRBJ2-6,many
CASSVGHSSIYGYTF,TGTGCCAGCAGCGTAGGTCACAGTTCAATCTATGGCTACACCTTC,TRBV9,-,TRBJ1-2,few
CASSFGLNSYEQYF,TGTGCCAGCAGTTTCGGACTTAACTCCTACGAGCAGTACTTC,TRBV28,-,TRBJ2-7,many
CASSTGGRPYEQYF,TGTGCCAGCAGTACAGGGGGGAGACCCTACGAGCAGTACTTC,TRBV2,TRBD1,TRBJ2-7,-
CASKTAQERTDTQYF,TGCGCCAGCAAGACAGCCCAGGAGCGCACAGATACGCAGTATTTT,TRBV5-1,-,TRBJ2-3,many
CSARAGLAGAYEQYF,TGCAGTGCTAGAGCGGGACTAGCGGGAGCCTACGAGCAGTACTTC,TRBV20-1,TRBD2,TRBJ2-7,-
CSAREGLGYTF,TGCAGTGCTAGGGAAGGGTTGGGCTACACCTTC,TRBV20-1,-,TRBJ1-2,-
CATSMGANSYNEQFF,TGTGCCACCAGCATGGGGGCCAACTCCTACAATGAGCAGTTCTTC,TRBV15,-,TRBJ2-1,many
CASSEYPPEQFF,TGTGCCAGCAGTGAATACCCACCGGAGCAGTTCTTC,TRBV25-1,-,TRBJ2-1,-
CASSESTSEGYSYEQYF,TGCGCCAGCAGTGAGTCGACGTCTGAGGGCTACTCCTACGAGCAGTACTTC,TRBV10-1,-,TRBJ2-7,-
CASSQMRTGELFF,TGCGCCAGCAGCCAAATGCGGACCGGGGAGCTGTTTTTT,TRBV4-1,-,TRBJ2-2,many
CASSAGTSGSLRQETQYF,TGCGCCAGCAGTGCCGGGACTAGCGGGAGTTTACGGCAAGAGACCCAGTACTTC,TRBV10-1,TRBD2,TRBJ2-5,many
CASSQRGTGGNTEAFF,TGCGCCAGCAGCCAAAGAGGGACAGGGGGCAACACTGAAGCTTTCTTT,TRBV5-1,TRBD1,TRBJ1-1,few
CATSDSRLVLTDTQYF,TGTGCCACCAGTGATTCGCGCCTAGTCCTCACAGATACGCAGTATTTT,TRBV24-1,-,TRBJ2-3,-
CASSAGSTDTQYF,TGTGCCAGCAGCGCGGGGTCCACAGATACGCAGTATTTT,TRBV7-9,-,TRBJ2-3,many
CASSLTVPYEQYF,TGCGCCAGCAGCTTGACGGTCCCCTACGAGCAGTACTTC,TRBV5-1,-,TRBJ2-7,many
CASSVVLDTQYF,TGTGCCAGCAGCGTAGTCCTCGATACGCAGTATTTT,TRBV9,-,TRBJ2-3,-
CASSPQLADTQYF,TGTGCCAGCAGCCCTCAATTGGCAGATACGCAGTATTTT,TRBV7-6,-,TRBJ2-3,-
CAWSRDRGIYEQYF,TGTGCCTGGAGCCGGGACAGGGGGATCTACGAGCAGTACTTC,TRBV30,TRBD1,TRBJ2-7,-
CASSTFTEQYF,TGTGCCAGCAGTACCTTTACCGAGCAGTACTTC,TRBV28,-,TRBJ2-7,-
CASSESGDPGANVLTF,TGTGCCAGCAGTGAATCTGGAGACCCCGGGGCCAACGTCCTGACTTTC,TRBV25-1,-,TRBJ2-6,few
CAWSVRGNEQFF,TGTGCCTGGAGTGTACGGGGGAATGAGCAGTTCTTC,TRBV30,-,TRBJ2-1,many
CAWSLLDRSEQYF,TGTGCCTGGAGTCTATTGGACAGAAGCGAGCAGTACTTC,TRBV30,-,TRBJ2-7,many
CASSGLGEAQYF,TGCGCCAGCAGTGGACTAGGAGAGGCCCAGTACTTC,TRBV10-2,-,TRBJ2-5,-